Each of the 2 T cell receptor beta chains below was sequenced from the same sample in a study of beta chain features in type 1 diabetes. Expressed TCRB transcripts were sequenced, since all the RNA that had been isolated was reverse transcribed. The repertoire was sequenced with immunoSEQ multiplex PCR; TCRdb's copy has only in-frame clones and lacks some. The sample records 600,000 to 650,000 clones, around 16% being singletons. The source material was naive CD4+ T cells from blood. The receptors stem from a man aged 18 to 35 in good health.

This clone was seen only a few times. This chain joins TRBV28 and TRBJ2-7; D is undetermined. The CDR3 covers 13 residues. V was pared by 2 bases and J by 1 base, with 6 bases between. Germline V lookup: CDR1 MDHEN, CDR2 SYDVKM. CDR3 region: CASSLRRSYEQYF. CDR3 bases: TGTGCCAGCAGTTTACGAAGATCCTACGAGCAGTACTTC.

On this clone itself: Given a much more abundant clone one base away, this may be a read error. This chain connects TRBV11-3 to TRBJ2-5; D ambiguous. V lost 1 base and J lost 5, with 5 bases in between. The CDR3 is 12 residues long. Germline-derived CDR1 and CDR2 are SGHNT and YENEEA. The CDR3 sequence: CASSLGRETQYF. CDR3 in DNA: TGTGCCAGCAGCTTAGGGCGGGAGACCCAGTACTTC.